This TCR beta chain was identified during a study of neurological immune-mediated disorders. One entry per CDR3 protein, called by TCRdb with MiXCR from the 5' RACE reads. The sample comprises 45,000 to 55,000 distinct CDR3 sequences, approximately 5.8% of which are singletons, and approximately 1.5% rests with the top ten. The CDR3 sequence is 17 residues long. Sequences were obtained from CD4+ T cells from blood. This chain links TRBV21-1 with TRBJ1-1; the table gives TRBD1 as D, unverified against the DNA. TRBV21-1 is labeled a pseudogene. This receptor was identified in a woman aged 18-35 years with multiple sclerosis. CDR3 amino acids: CASSMGQGSRLNTEAFF. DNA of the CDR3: TGTGCCAGCAGCATGGGACAGGGTTCCCGCTTGAACACTGAAGCTTTCTTT.